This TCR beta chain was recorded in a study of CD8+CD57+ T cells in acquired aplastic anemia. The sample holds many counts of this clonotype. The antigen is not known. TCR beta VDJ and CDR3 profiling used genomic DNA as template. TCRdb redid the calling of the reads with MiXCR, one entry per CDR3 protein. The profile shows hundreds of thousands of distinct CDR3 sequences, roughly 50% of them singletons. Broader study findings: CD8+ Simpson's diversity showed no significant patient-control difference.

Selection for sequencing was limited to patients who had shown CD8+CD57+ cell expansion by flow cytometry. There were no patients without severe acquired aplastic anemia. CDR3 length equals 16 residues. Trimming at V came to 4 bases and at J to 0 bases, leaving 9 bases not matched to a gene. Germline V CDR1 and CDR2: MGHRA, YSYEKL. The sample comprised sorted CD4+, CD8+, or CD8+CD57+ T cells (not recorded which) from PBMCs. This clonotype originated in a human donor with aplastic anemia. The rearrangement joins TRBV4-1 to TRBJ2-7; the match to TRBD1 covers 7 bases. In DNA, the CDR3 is TGCGCCAGCAGCCTCCTGGGAAGGGGGCCCTCCTACGAGCAGTACTTC. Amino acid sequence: CASSLLGRGPSYEQYF.